This TCR beta chain was sequenced in a study of blood T cells in healthy people across ages. Points from the study as a whole: Age brought a roughly linear fall in TCR beta diversity measured per million T cells.

Trimming removed 0 bases from V and 4 bases from J; junction bases left unmatched: 5. The germline V gene has CDR1 DFQATT and CDR2 SNEGSKA (reference sequence). The CDR3 sequence is 15 residues long. The authors ran a second PCR of 7 to 11 cycles using a sample-barcoded 5' primer and a J-beta primer mix. TCRdb ran MiXCR on the 5' RACE reads and lists one entry per CDR3 protein. The table lists roughly 1,700,000 distinct CDR3 sequences, 28% of them singletons. As for this clonotype: Antigen specificity is unknown.

The sequence came from a woman in her thirties in good health. The J gene is TRBJ2-3, the V gene TRBV20-1, with 9 positions matching TRBD2. The sequencing sample was made of blood. CDR3 sequence reads: CSARDVAGGADTQYF. In nucleotides, the CDR3 is TGCAGTGCTAGAGATGTCGCGGGGGGGGCAGATACGCAGTATTTT.